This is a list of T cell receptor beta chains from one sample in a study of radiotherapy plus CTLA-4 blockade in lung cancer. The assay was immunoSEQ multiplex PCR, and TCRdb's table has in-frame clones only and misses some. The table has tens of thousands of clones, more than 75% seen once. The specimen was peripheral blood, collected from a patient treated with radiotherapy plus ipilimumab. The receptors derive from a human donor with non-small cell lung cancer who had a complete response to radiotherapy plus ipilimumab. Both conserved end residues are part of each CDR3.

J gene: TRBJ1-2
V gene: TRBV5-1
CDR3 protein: CASSRDRFYGYTF

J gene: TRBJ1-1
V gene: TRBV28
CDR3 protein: CASRRSTGFNTEAFF

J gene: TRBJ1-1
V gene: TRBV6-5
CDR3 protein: CASSYAQGAVNTEAFF

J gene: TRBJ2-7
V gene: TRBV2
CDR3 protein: CASSGEGVGEQYF

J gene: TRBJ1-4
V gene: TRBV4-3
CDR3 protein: CASSQDTGGEAFGEKLFF

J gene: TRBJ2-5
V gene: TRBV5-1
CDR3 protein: CASSLVYSGGLETQYF

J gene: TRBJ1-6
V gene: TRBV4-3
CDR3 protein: CASSQVGGRGSSYNSPLHF

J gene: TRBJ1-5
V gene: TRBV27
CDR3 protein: CASSSTTGGPQHF

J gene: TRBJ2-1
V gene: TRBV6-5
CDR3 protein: CASHNPKSRANEQFF

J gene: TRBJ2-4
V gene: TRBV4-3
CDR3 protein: CASSQAHGSNNKNIQYF

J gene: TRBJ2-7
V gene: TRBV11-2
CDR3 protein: CASSFVWDNEQYF

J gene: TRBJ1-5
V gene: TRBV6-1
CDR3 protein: CASRDQGNQPQHF

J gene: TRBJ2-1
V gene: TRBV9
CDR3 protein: CASSVWASGSNKEQFF

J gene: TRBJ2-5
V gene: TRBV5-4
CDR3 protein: CASSLYRSWETQYF

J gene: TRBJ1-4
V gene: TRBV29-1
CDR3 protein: CSVEGGGEKLFF

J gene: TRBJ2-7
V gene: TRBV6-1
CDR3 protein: CASRGLAKAYEQYF

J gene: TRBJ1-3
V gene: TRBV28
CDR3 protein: CASSLPRDFSGNTIYF

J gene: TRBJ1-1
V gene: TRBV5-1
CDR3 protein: CASSSTQGWDTEAFF

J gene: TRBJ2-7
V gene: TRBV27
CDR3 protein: CASRPQGGPYEQYF

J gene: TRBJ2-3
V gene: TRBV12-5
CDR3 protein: CASGLGTSGTTDTQYF

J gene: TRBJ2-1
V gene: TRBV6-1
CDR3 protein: CASSAHLSGVSNEQFF

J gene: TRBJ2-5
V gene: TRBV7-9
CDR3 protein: CASSPAGLAGASYF

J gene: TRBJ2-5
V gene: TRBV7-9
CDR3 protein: CASSSWDSSKETQYF

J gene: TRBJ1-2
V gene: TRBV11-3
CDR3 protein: CASSLEGTGGGYGYTF

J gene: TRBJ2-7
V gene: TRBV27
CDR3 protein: CASSHYRDRESEQYF

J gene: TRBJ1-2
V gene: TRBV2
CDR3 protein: CASREDRGRAYGYTF

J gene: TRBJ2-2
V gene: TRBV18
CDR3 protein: CASSPRDTGELFF

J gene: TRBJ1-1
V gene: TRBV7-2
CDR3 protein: CASRLQTVHTEAFF

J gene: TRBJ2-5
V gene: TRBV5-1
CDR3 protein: CASRESRETQYF

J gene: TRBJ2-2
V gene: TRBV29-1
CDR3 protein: CSVVAGGVPGELFF

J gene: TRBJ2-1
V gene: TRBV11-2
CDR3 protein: CAGTSGAEQFF

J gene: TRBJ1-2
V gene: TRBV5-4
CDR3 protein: CVSSSAYRGSYGYTF

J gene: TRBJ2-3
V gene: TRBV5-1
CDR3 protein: CASSREGGEDTQYF

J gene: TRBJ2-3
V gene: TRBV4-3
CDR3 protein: CASSQEGVITDTQYF

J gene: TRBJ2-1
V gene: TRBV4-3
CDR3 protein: CASSQRIAAHNEQFF

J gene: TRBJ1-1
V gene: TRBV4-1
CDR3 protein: CAGSLIRDGVTEAFF

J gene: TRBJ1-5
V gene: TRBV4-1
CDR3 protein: CASSQLLMTGTGRQPQHF

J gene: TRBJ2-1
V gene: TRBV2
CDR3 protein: CASSLGQGSYNEQFF

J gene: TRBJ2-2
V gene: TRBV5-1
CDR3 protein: CASRRPSGVNTGELFF

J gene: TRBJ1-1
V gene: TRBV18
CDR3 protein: CASSPETGEGTEAFF

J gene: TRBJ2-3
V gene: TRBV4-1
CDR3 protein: CASSQGDIGTDTQYF

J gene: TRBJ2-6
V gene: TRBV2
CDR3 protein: CASSEAGTTTGANVLTF

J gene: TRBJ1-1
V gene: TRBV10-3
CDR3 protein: CAIRGGTGTGDTEAFF

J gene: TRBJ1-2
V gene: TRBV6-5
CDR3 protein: CASSYGRLLGGYTF

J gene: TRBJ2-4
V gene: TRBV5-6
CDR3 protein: CASNRVETIQYF

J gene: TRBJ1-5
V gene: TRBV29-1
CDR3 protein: CSTGNQPQHF

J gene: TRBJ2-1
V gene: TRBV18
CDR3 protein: CASSPSLAGGQGEQFF

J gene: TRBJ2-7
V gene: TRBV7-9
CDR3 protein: CASSPTGAEQYF

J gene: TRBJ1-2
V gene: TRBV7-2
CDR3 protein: CASSLESGVNYGYTF

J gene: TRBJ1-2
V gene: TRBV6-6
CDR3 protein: CASSPQGQYGYTF